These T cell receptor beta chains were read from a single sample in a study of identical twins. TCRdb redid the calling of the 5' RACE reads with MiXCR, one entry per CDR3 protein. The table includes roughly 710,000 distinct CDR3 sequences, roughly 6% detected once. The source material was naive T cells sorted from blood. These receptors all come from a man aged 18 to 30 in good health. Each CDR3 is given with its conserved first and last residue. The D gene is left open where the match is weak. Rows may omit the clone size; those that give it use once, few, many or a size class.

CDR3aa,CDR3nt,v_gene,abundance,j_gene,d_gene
CASSATDSNQPQHF,TGTGCCAGCAGTGCGACGGACAGCAATCAGCCCCAGCATTTT,TRBV12-3/TRBV12-4,many,TRBJ1-5,NA
CASSEPGIGELFF,TGCGCCAGCAGCGAGCCAGGGATCGGGGAGCTGTTTTTT,TRBV5-1,many,TRBJ2-2,NA
CSVLGQGHNEQFF,TGCAGCGTCCTAGGACAGGGCCACAATGAGCAGTTCTTC,TRBV29-1,many,TRBJ2-1,TRBD1
CASSSTQKETQYF,TGTGCCAGCAGTTCGACACAAAAAGAGACCCAGTACTTC,TRBV6-5,few,TRBJ2-5,NA
CASSLPRDRVSYEQYF,TGCGCCAGCAGCTTACCCCGGGACAGGGTCTCCTACGAGCAGTACTTC,TRBV5-1,few,TRBJ2-7,TRBD1
CASSLARTGGSGELFF,TGTGCCAGCAGCTTAGCCAGGACAGGGGGCTCCGGGGAGCTGTTTTTT,TRBV7-9,few,TRBJ2-2,TRBD1
CATTLSNTQYF,TGTGCCACGACCTTATCGAATACGCAGTATTTT,TRBV15,NA,TRBJ2-3,NA
CASSQDKFREAGELFF,TGCGCCAGCAGCCAAGATAAGTTTCGGGAGGCCGGGGAGCTGTTTTTT,TRBV4-3,many,TRBJ2-2,TRBD2
CASSSSGTWGNQPQHF,TGTGCCAGCAGCTCCTCCGGGACATGGGGCAATCAGCCCCAGCATTTT,TRBV5-5,NA,TRBJ1-5,NA
CASRANLAGDSDTQYF,TGCGCCAGCAGAGCAAACCTAGCGGGAGACTCAGATACGCAGTATTTT,TRBV5-1,NA,TRBJ2-3,TRBD2
CSAPPNRGREETQYF,TGCAGTGCCCCCCCAAACAGGGGGCGCGAGGAGACCCAGTACTTC,TRBV20-1,NA,TRBJ2-5,TRBD1
CSAREIIVGEQFF,TGCAGTGCTAGAGAGATTATTGTTGGTGAGCAGTTCTTC,TRBV20-1,few,TRBJ2-1,NA
CASSDGSYGANVLTF,TGTGCCAGCAGTGATGGGTCCTACGGGGCCAACGTCCTGACTTTC,TRBV12-3/TRBV12-4,NA,TRBJ2-6,NA
CATSTTRTSPSTDTQYF,TGTGCCACCAGCACCACTAGGACTAGCCCGAGCACAGATACGCAGTATTTT,TRBV15,many,TRBJ2-3,TRBD2